A single sample gave rise to the 9 T cell receptor beta chains below, sequenced in a study of T cells in Graves' hyperthyroidism and ophthalmopathy. Amplified TCR beta CDR3 regions came from RNA transcripts. During a first-round RT-PCR of the TCR CDR3, the HTBI primer set was used. TCRdb re-called the multiplex PCR reads through MiXCR, storing one row per CDR3 protein. In the table there are about 610,000 distinct CDR3 sequences, approximately 15% of which are singletons. Material for sequencing was blood. These receptors all stem from a woman between 40 and 55 years old with Graves' ophthalmopathy.

This clonotype was seen just once. A much larger clone differs by one base, so this may be a read error. The rearrangement links TRBV6-9 to TRBJ1-1, with 7 bases aligning to TRBD1. Germline assignment: CDR1 MNHGY and CDR2 SVAAGI. J gave up 0 bases and V 2 bases, and 3 bases lay outside the gene matches. This CDR3 contains 15 residues. Written as DNA, the CDR3 is TGTGCCAGCAGTTATCGGGGACAGATGAACACTGAAGCTTTCTTT. Encoded protein: CASSYRGQMNTEAFF.

The V and J genes are TRBV29-1 and TRBJ2-3, with 7 bases that match TRBD2. Germline lookup yields CDR1 SQVTM and CDR2 ANQGSEA. CDR3 length: 14 residues. V dropped 4 bases and J dropped 2; count of bases not matched to a gene: 6. The CDR3 DNA is TGCAGCGTTGTTCCAGCGGGGCTCACAGATACGCAGTATTTT. Translated, it gives CSVVPAGLTDTQYF.

This clonotype was counted between two and nine times. The V call is TRBV28, the J call TRBJ1-1, with unresolved D. The germline gives CDR1 MDHEN, CDR2 SYDVKM. The CDR3 loop spans 12 amino acids. The V end was cut by 5 bases, the J end by 5 bases, with 9 bases between. The CDR3 protein is CASSGPWTEAFF. CDR3 nucleotide sequence: TGTGCCAGCAGTGGCCCCTGGACTGAAGCTTTCTTT.

The V call is TRBV29-1, the J call TRBJ2-3, with D tentatively TRBD2 (7 bases). This CDR3 contains 13 residues. Germline V gene lookup returns CDR1 SQVTM and CDR2 ANQGSEA. V was clipped by 6 bases and J by 1 base, with 11 bases between them. The CDR3 nucleotides are TGCAGCGTGAGGGGGGGCCGCACAGATACGCAGTATTTT. This codes for CSVRGGRTDTQYF.

In this sample, this clonotype turned up a few times. The chain recombines TRBV7-3 with TRBJ2-2; 7 bases fit TRBD1. Germline CDR1 reads SGHTA; CDR2 reads FQGTGA. The CDR3 length is 14 residues. V shed 6 bases and J 3 bases; nucleotides not matched to a gene: 4. The CDR3 nucleotides are TGTGCCAGCAGAGAACAGGGGTACACCGGGGAGCTGTTTTTT. Protein product: CASREQGYTGELFF.

This clonotype was detected a few times. This chain links TRBV11-2 with TRBJ1-2; possible D gene TRBD1, 5 bases. Germline values: CDR1 SGHAT, CDR2 FQNNGV. The V and J ends lost 10 bases and 4 bases respectively, with 7 bases between them. This CDR3 contains 10 residues. CDR3 nucleotide sequence: TGTGCCACCGGGGCCTATGGCTACACCTTC. This sequence encodes CATGAYGYTF.

The chain is built from TRBV5-1 and TRBJ2-7, with 8 bases lining up with TRBD2. The CDR3 has 15 residues. V gave up 4 bases and J gave up 0 bases; unmatched junction bases: 6. The germline V gene encodes CDR1 SGHRS and CDR2 YFSETQ. The CDR3 DNA follows: TGCGCCAGCAGCGATCCTAGCGGGCCCTCCTACGAGCAGTACTTC. Protein: CASSDPSGPSYEQYF.

This clonotype has ten or more counts. This chain links TRBV6-1 with TRBJ2-7, with D possibly being TRBD1 (6 bases). Germline values: CDR1 MNHNS, CDR2 SASEGT. The CDR3 is 15 residues long. Between the trimmed V and J ends, which lost 5 bases and 0 bases, there was a span of 14 bases. CDR3 amino acids: CASSPNRDHSYEQYF. CDR3 nucleotide sequence: TGTGCCAGCAGTCCAAACAGGGACCACTCCTACGAGCAGTACTTC.

This clonotype was seen many times. The V gene is TRBV28, the J gene TRBJ1-5; D is unclear. The CDR3 covers 16 residues. The V and J ends lost 2 bases and 2 bases respectively, with 13 bases between them. CDR1 is MDHEN, CDR2 SYDVKM, per germline. The DNA for the CDR3 is TGTGCCAGCAGTTTAACCGGGGTGGGTCGCAATCAGCCCCAGCATTTT. This sequence encodes CASSLTGVGRNQPQHF.